The clone carrying this T cell receptor beta chain was observed a few times. Its antigen is currently unknown. The sample belongs to a study of cytotoxic CD8 clonotypes in ibrutinib-treated CLL. Study-level results: Treatment saw public clonotypes, which were uncommon, either contract or stay stable.

The CDR3 runs to 16 residues. The protocol was immunoSEQ multiplex PCR, while the TCRdb copy is restricted to in-frame clones and leaves out a portion. Here the sample spans roughly 190,000 clones, 55% to 85% being singletons. This clonotype was obtained from a human donor with chronic lymphocytic leukemia. The material was PBMCs, obtained after 24 months of ibrutinib treatment. The chain has TRBV21-1 and TRBJ2-7; no DNA check was done on the table's D call, TRBD1. TRBV21-1 is listed as a pseudogene. The CDR3 coding sequence is TGTGCCAGCAGCAAAGGAGGGGCAGGGGTCGTTCCCGAGCAGTACTTC. Its translation: CASSKGGAGVVPEQYF.